Shown below are 9 T cell receptor beta chains from a single sample sequenced in a study of PD-L1 blockade in urothelial cancer. Time point denoted: peripheral blood 6 weeks after treatment start. The table came from immunoSEQ multiplex PCR; TCRdb's copy has only in-frame clones and leaves some out. The data contain around 80,000 clones, approximately 90% of them singletons. This material consisted of PBMCs, taken around atezolizumab (anti-PD-L1) treatment. These receptors were collected from a woman older than 75 with urothelial cancer.

The chain combines TRBV25-1 with TRBJ2-7, with D hard to call. The V gene lost 6 bases and the J gene lost 4 bases, with 10 bases spanning the gap. Germline lookup yields CDR1 MGHDK and CDR2 SYGVNS. The CDR3 sequence is 12 residues long. CDR3 residues: CASRTSLYEQYF. In DNA, the CDR3 is TGTGCCAGCAGAACTTCGCTTTACGAGCAGTACTTC.

The CDR3 DNA is TGTGCCAGCAGCGTAGACGGCGGGAGCCTCTACGAGCAGTACTTC. Encoded protein: CASSVDGGSLYEQYF. The chain has TRBV9 and TRBJ2-7, with 7 bases matching TRBD2. CDR3 length equals 15 residues. The J segment lost 3 bases and the V segment lost 0 bases, leaving 6 bases of the junction unmatched. Germline V gene lookup returns CDR1 SGDLS and CDR2 YYNGEE.

The rearrangement links TRBV18 to TRBJ1-3; 9 bases agree with TRBD1. This CDR3 is 16 amino acids long. V gave up 4 bases and J gave up 4 bases; unmatched junction bases: 8. In germline, CDR1 is KGHSH, CDR2 LQKENI. CDR3 protein: CASSLRGQGAGNTIYF. The CDR3 DNA sequence: TGTGCCAGCTCACTTCGGGGACAGGGCGCAGGAAACACCATATATTTT.

The sample holds one count of this clone. The V and J genes are TRBV5-4 and TRBJ1-2; the D is unclear. The V gene lost 0 bases and the J gene lost 6 bases, with 12 bases spanning the gap. The germline gives CDR1 SGHNT, CDR2 YYREEE (reference sequence). The length of the CDR3 is 14 residues. The CDR3 loop reads CASSLERGENGYTF. CDR3 in DNA: TGTGCCAGCAGCTTGGAGCGTGGGGAGAATGGCTACACCTTC.

The rearrangement links TRBV19 to TRBJ1-2; 10 positions agree with TRBD1. With 3 bases clipped from V and 8 bases from J, the junction kept 9 bases outside the gene matches. The CDR3 contains 15 residues. Germline V gene data show CDR1 as LNHDA and CDR2 as SQIVND (reference sequence). CDR3 coding DNA: TGTGCCAGTAGTATTTACGGGACAGGGGACGGCGGCTACACCTTC. It encodes CASSIYGTGDGGYTF.

For this clone: One end of the junction is discordant with germline, which a read error may explain. This chain joins TRBV30 and TRBJ1-4; D gene unclear. This CDR3 region has 12 residues. Germline values: CDR1 GTSNPN, CDR2 SVGIG (reference sequence). DNA for the CDR3: TGTGCCGGGAGGGCGGCTAATGAAAAACTGTTTTTT. Amino acid sequence: CAGRAANEKLFF.

This clone was recorded only once. The chain couples TRBV7-3 to TRBJ2-1; 8 bases are a match to TRBD2. The germline V gene has CDR1 SGHTA and CDR2 FQGTGA. Trimming took 4 bases from V and 10 from J; bases not matched to a gene: 9. The CDR3 runs to 14 residues. The DNA for the CDR3 is TGTGCCAGCAGCTCAAGCGGGAGTGGCGGAGAGCAGTTCTTC. This sequence encodes CASSSSGSGGEQFF.

In this sample, this clone turned up once. This sequence joins TRBV28 and TRBJ1-2; tentatively, D is TRBD1 (5 bases). The germline CDR1 and CDR2 sequences are MDHEN and SYDVKM. The V and J ends lost 6 bases and 8 bases respectively, with 13 bases between them. This CDR3 has 12 amino acids. The CDR3 nucleotides read TGTGCCAGCAGCTTGTCGCAGGGCGGCTACACCTTC. It yields the protein CASSLSQGGYTF.

This rearrangement joins TRBV11-2 to TRBJ2-1, with 15 positions matching TRBD2. The germline V gene encodes CDR1 SGHAT and CDR2 FQNNGV. CDR3 length: 17 residues. The J segment lost 5 bases and the V segment lost 8 bases, leaving 10 bases of the junction unmatched. This CDR3 is CASRGTSGRRTNNEQFF. In nucleotides, the CDR3 is TGTGCCAGCCGGGGGACTAGCGGGAGGCGCACAAACAATGAGCAGTTCTTC.